What follows is one T cell receptor beta chain and its context. Its antigen remains unknown. These data come from a study of monozygotic twins with cystic fibrosis. General study results and limits: J usage was most co-twin-similar in 8 of 16 pairs, V in 13. Shared CDR3 numbers were not associated with age, concordance or severity. Low clonality (median about 0.0095) suggested a mostly naive repertoire. Monozygotic CF twin pairs shared significantly more nucleotide-identical clonotypes than unrelated CF individuals did.

The table came from immunoSEQ multiplex PCR; TCRdb's copy has only in-frame clones and leaves some out. Among around 34,000 clones, approximately 65% were seen once, and the ten largest hold approximately 0.81%. The CDR3 covers 15 residues. Germline V CDR1 and CDR2: SNHLY, FYNNEI. The ends were cut back, 4 bases at V and 4 bases at J, with 16 bases in the middle. The receptor was isolated from a girl between 10 and 17 years old with cystic fibrosis. The V and J genes are TRBV2 and TRBJ1-1; D perhaps matches TRBD1 (5 bases). Sequencing was carried out using blood. CDR3 DNA sequence: TGTGCCAGCAGTGGGCAACAGGTGACGGGCACTGAAGCTTTCTTT. It codes for CASSGQQVTGTEAFF.